This T cell receptor (beta chain) appears in the sequencing data of a study of T cell responses to AZD1222 COVID-19 vaccine (TCRdb year 2021). General notes on the study: Because spike-specific TCR depth and breadth did not differ between the two schedules, AZD1222 recipients who got a second dose at roughly 4 weeks were pooled with those who got a second dose at roughly 12 weeks. TCR sequencing covered roughly 230 trial participants: some 210 given two doses of AZD1222 and 26 given two doses of MenACWY control vaccine. Trial participants were enrolled by age into subgroups of 18-55, 56-69 and 70-plus years, and roughly 160, 29 and 62 TCR-sequenced participants, respectively, were included in these subgroups.

With regard to this clone: Its antigen is unknown. It has no much larger one-base neighbor in the sample; base qualities were not kept.

Results the study describes overall, beyond this receptor: Because no day 14 peak-response samples were available, repertoires were characterized only after the peak T cell response. Conclusions about previously exposed vaccinees are limited because only five or six AZD1222 recipients were SARS-CoV-2 seropositive at baseline. CD4 TCRs associated with the vaccine covered the entire spike protein, and the dominant responses were in regions 160-218 and 743-854. Reportedly, almost half of the unique spike-specific TCRs recognized epitopes lying outside the regions that are mutated in the B.1.351 and B.1.1.7 variants. After two AZD1222 doses, spike-specific TCR breadth and depth were significantly higher than at day 0 and than in MenACWY recipients. Most participants were white British and females outnumbered males, and the authors suggested that clonal diversity may have been underestimated. The 56-69-year group was small, and its depth increase did not reach significance, likely because of low power.

From the cysteine through the phenylalanine, the CDR3 covers 14 amino acids. The only DNA kept is the CDR3, 42 bases in frame from the first base. The time point label of this sample denotes: baseline before first vaccination. Vaccinee samples were obtained from the UK trials COV001 and COV002, which included a single-blind randomized controlled phase 2/3 trial of AZD1222 (ChAdOx1 nCoV-19) in healthy adults. Trial participant PBMC samples were collected at day 0 and day 28 after the second dose for TCRbeta chain sequencing. The CDR3 regions of human TCRbeta chains were subjected to immunosequencing. The authors' analysis ran thus. Repertoire TCRs were matched against a reference library of SARS-CoV-2-specific TCRs generated with the MIRA antigen-specificity platform. Breadth was defined as the fraction of unique TCRs that were SARS-CoV-2-associated, and depth was defined as the fraction of total T cells that were SARS-CoV-2-associated. Using the MIRA data, every spike-specific TCR was mapped to the spike region that the TCR reacted to and assigned to either a CD4 or a CD8 class. Log10-transformed breadth and depth values were compared by one-way ANOVA with Sidak's multiple comparisons tests. TCRdb mirrors the immuneACCESS table, restricted to in-frame sequences. Some clones are absent from its copies; in checked studies, under half trace to an unresolved V gene, and the reason for the others is unknown. The V and J calls and the clone size are those of that table, but D and trimming were determined from the DNA. This sample gives over 150,000 clones in total; more than 90% of them show up just once. The top ten clonotypes cover 15% to 20% of the sample.

This sample comprised peripheral blood, obtained on day 0 of AZD1222 vaccination. The sequence came from an adult in good health. The chain employs TRBV21-1 and TRBJ2-5; TRBD2 is the table's D call, not checked against the DNA. TRBV21-1 is annotated as a pseudogene. The encoded CDR3 is CASRKGTTQDDQYF. The DNA is TGTGCCAGCAGAAAAGGTACTACCCAAGACGACCAGTACTTC.